This T cell receptor beta chain emerged from a study of technical replicates of blood from several donors (dated 2017 in TCRdb). Points on this clone: The clone's antigen remains unknown. Base qualities were left out, and no much larger clone turns up one base away.

The receptor library was made with the immunoSEQ multiplex PCR assay. In its TCRdb copy, this immuneACCESS table keeps in-frame sequences only and misses some clones. Where compared with another copy, unresolved V genes explain less than half of these, and the others have no known cause. This sample holds around 84,000 clones; roughly 98% were observed only once. The ten largest clones represent approximately 0.15% of the sample. Sequences were obtained from T cells isolated from PBMCs. The receptor comes from a human donor in good health.

The CDR3 amino acid sequence is: CASRLAGTNEQFF. The bases are TGTGCCAGCAGGCTAGCGGGAACCAATGAGCAGTTCTTC. The rearrangement combines TRBV28 with TRBJ2-1, with 9 bases aligning to TRBD2. V is pruned by 6 bases and J by 6 bases, leaving 3 bases of the junction without a gene match. Counted from cysteine to phenylalanine, this CDR3 has 13 amino acids. Only the CDR3 part of the read is kept: 39 bases, read in frame from the first base. The germline V gene gives CDR1 as MDHEN and CDR2 as SYDVKM.